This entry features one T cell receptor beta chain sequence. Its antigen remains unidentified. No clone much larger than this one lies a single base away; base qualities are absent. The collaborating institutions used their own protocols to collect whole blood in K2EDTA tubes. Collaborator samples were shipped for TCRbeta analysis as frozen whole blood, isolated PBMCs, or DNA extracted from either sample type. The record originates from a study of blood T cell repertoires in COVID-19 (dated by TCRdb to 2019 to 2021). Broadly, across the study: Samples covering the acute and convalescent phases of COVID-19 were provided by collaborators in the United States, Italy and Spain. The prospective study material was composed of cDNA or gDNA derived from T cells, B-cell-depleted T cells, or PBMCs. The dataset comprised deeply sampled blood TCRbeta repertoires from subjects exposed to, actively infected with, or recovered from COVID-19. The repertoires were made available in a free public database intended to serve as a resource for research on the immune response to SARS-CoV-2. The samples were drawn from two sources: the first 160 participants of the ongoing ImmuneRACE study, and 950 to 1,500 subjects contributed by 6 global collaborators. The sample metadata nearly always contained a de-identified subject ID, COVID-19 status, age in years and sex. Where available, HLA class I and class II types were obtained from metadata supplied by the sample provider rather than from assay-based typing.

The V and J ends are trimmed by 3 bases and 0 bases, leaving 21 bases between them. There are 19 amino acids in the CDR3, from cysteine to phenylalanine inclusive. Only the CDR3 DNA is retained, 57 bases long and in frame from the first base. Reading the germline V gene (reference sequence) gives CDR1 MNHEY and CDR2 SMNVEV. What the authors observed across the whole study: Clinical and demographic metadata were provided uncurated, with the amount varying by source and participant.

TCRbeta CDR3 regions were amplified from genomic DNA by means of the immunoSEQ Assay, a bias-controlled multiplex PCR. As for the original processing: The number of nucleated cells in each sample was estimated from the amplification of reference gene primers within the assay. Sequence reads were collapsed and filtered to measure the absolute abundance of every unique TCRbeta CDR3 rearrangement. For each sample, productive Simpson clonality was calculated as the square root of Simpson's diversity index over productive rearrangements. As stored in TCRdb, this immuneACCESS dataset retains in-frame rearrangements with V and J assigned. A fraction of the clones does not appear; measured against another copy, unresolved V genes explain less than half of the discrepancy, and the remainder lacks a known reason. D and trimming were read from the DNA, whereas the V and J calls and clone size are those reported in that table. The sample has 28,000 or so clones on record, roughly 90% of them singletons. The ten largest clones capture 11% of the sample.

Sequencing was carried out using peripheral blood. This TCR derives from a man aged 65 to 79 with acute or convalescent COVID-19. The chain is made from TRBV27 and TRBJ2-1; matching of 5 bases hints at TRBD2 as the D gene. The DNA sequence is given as TGTGCCAGCAGTTTCCCGAGGGCCGGGGATCTTCTCTCCTACAATGAGCAGTTCTTC. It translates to CASSFPRAGDLLSYNEQFF.